Sequencing of this TCR beta chain was carried out in a study of human T cells and chemical hapten exposure. Indicated time point: patch test 1, 2 weeks after DPC sensitization. Treatment here: therapeutic diphenylcyclopropenone sensitization with weekly scalp DPC. TCRdb reprocessed the RACE reads via MiXCR and lists one record per CDR3 protein. This table has around 300,000 distinct CDR3 sequences, approximately 6.3% appearing once. The input for sequencing was whole blood, taken in connection with sensitization to the hapten diphenylcyclopropenone (DPC). This receptor was identified in a woman between 18 and 29 years old with alopecia areata. Some clones in this sample may be carry-over from other donors' samples.

The CDR3 bases are TGTGCCAGCAGTACCCAGACAGGAGATACGCAGTATTTT. It is translated as CASSTQTGDTQYF. The chain couples TRBV12-3 or TRBV12-4 to TRBJ2-3; possible D gene TRBD1, 6 bases. The CDR3 has 13 amino acids. V gave up 5 bases and J gave up 5 bases, with 11 bases separating them.